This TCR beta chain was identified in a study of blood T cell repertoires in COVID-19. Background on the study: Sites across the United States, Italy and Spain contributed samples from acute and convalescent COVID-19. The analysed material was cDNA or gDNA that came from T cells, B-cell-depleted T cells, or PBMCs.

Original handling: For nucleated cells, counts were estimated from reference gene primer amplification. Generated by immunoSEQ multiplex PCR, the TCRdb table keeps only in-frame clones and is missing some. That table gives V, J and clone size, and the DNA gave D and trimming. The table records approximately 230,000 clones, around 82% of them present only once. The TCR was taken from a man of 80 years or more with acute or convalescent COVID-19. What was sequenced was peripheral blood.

CDR3 region: CASSLDGTRPFHTQYF. The CDR3 DNA follows: TGCGCCAGCAGCCTCGACGGGACAAGACCATTTCATACGCAGTATTTT. This chain joins TRBV5-1 and TRBJ2-3; D possibly corresponds to TRBD1 (6 bases). Trimming pared 4 bases from V and 7 bases from J, leaving 22 bases between. Germline CDR1 reads SGHRS; CDR2 reads YFSETQ. The CDR3 length is 16 residues.